A selection of T cell receptor beta chains follows, all from one sample in a study of beta chain features in type 1 diabetes. Method: immunoSEQ multiplex PCR; TCRdb's copy keeps in-frame clones and lacks some. The sample contains just under 150,000 clones, more than 9% of which appear only once. Sequences were obtained from naive CD4+ T cells from blood. All receptors derive from a man aged 18-30 years in good health. CDR3s leave out the opening cysteine and the closing phenylalanine or tryptophan. Only part of the rows carry a size: once, few, many, or a class if the clone is expanded.

TRBV15 | many | ATSRGDSGGKIQY
TRBV11-2 | few | ASSLGRVAEKLF
TRBV7-9 | few | ASSFSSGGTDTQY
TRBV5-1 | few | ASAYLLQETQY
TRBV7-2 | NA | ASSLVRGGYEQY
TRBV6-6 | NA | ASSYSGGSTDTQY
TRBV30 | few | AWSRQGPANEKLF
TRBV7-2 | NA | ASSLVASSTDTQY
TRBV5-1 | NA | ASSLDREGETQY
TRBV7-2 | NA | ASSRQLAGGIETQY
TRBV7-2 | NA | ASSLFAVNNEQF
TRBV19 | NA | ASSVSGLGYEQY
TRBV2 | few | ASSEARRRNTEAF
TRBV6-5 | few | ASSRGGADTQY
TRBV11-2 | NA | ATARGGPTDTQY
TRBV7-2 | few | ATKNADHTDTQY
TRBV19 | NA | ASRDRGFTSTDTQY
TRBV6-6 | few | ASSYENRGNTEAF
TRBV7-2 | few | ASSLVAGGFYEQY
TRBV5-1 | NA | ASSGQPGQSYEQY
TRBV28 | NA | ATKKRESSYNEQF
TRBV30 | few | AWSVQPYNSPLH
TRBV7-3 | few | ASSLVNRHSGANVLT
TRBV7-2 | many | ASSLVGNEQY
TRBV6-5 | NA | ASSFDRDRRQPQH